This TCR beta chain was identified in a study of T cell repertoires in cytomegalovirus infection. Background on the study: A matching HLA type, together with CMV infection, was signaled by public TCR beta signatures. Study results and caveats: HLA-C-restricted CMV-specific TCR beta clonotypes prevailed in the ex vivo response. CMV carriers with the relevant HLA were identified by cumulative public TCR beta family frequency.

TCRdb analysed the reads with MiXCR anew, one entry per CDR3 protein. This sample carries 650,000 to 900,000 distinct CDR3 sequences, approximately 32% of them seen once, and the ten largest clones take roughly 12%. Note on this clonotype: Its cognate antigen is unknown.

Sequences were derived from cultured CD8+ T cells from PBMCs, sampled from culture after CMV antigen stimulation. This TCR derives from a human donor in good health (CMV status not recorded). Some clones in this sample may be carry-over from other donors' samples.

CDR3 sequence reads: CASSQDRGVDSPLHF. DNA of the CDR3: TGTGCCAGCAGCCAAGATCGAGGGGTTGATTCACCCCTCCACTTT. The chain uses TRBV3-1 and TRBJ1-6; tentative D call: TRBD1 (5 bases). V shed 0 bases and J shed 8 bases, with 11 bases lying between them. In germline, CDR1 is LGHDT, CDR2 YNNKEL (reference sequence). The CDR3 consists of 15 residues.